The 18 T cell receptor beta chains reported below all come from one sample, sequenced in a study of CD8 T cells in ankylosing spondylitis (dated by TCRdb to 2016 to 2017). Library preparation employed 5' RACE. Sequencing was carried out with an Illumina HiSeq 2500. The public reads were reprocessed in TCRdb via fastp at Q25 and MiXCR, keeping in-frame beta chains. A single entry per CDR3 protein holds the most common genes and DNA from its merged rows. This sample is represented by hundreds of thousands of distinct CDR3 sequences; about 12% of them were singletons. The ten largest make up just over 0.5% of the sample. No cognate antigen is known for these TCRs. Overall results and qualifications from the work: Blood from ankylosing spondylitis patients appeared to be characterized by a TCR beta motif made up of about 8 highly homologous amino acid variants.

Sequenced: blood, either unsorted or a sorted T cell fraction (not recorded which). These TCRs come from a male donor with ankylosing spondylitis.

The sample holds a few counts of this clonotype. V usage is TRBV9 and J usage is TRBJ1-1, with D unresolved. The CDR3 runs to 14 residues. V was trimmed by 0 bases and J by 5 bases, leaving 11 bases between them. CDR1 and CDR2 (germline): SGDLS, YYNGEE. CDR3 in amino acids: CASSVGKGVTEAFF. CDR3 in DNA: TGTGCCAGCAGCGTAGGGAAGGGAGTTACTGAAGCTTTCTTT.

At least ten counts were recorded for this clonotype. The CDR3 sequence is CSARDGASGRYNEQFF. The CDR3 DNA reads as TGCAGTGCTAGAGATGGCGCTAGCGGGAGGTACAATGAGCAGTTCTTC. The chain recombines TRBV20-1 with TRBJ2-1, with TRBD2 matching over 11 bases. The junction had 5 bases not matched to a gene; V was cut back by 0 bases and J by 4 bases. The CDR3 runs to 16 residues. Germline CDR1 is DFQATT and CDR2 is SNEGSKA (reference sequence).

The V gene is TRBV10-3, the J gene TRBJ1-5, with D perhaps TRBD1 (6 bases). CDR1 and CDR2 (germline): ENHRY, SYGVKD. V was cut by 6 bases and J by 0 bases, with 12 bases left in between. CDR3 length: 15 residues. The CDR3 coding sequence is TGTGCCATCAGGGACAGCCGAAATAGCAATCAGCCCCAGCATTTT. It codes for CAIRDSRNSNQPQHF.

This clonotype showed up just a few times. The rearrangement joins TRBV20-1 to TRBJ2-7, with 9 bases identical to TRBD1. The CDR3 has 14 residues. V lost 3 bases to trimming and J lost 2 bases; unmatched junction nucleotides: 5. Germline CDR1 and CDR2: DFQATT and SNEGSKA (reference sequence). In nucleotides, the CDR3 is TGCAGTGCTAGGGGGACAGGGAAGACCTACGAGCAGTACTTC. Protein sequence: CSARGTGKTYEQYF.

The chain joins TRBV7-2 to TRBJ2-3; 10 nucleotides match TRBD2. Germline V gene data show CDR1 as SGHTA and CDR2 as FQGNSA. Trimming at V came to 6 bases and at J to 4 bases, leaving 4 bases not matched to a gene. CDR3 size: 14 residues. The DNA of the CDR3 is TGTGCCAGCAGACTAGCGGGAATGGCAGATACGCAGTATTTT. Translated: CASRLAGMADTQYF. The whole variable domain, remainder taken from reference TRBV7-2 and TRBJ2-3, is GAGVSQSPSNKVTEKGKDVELRCDPISGHTALYWYRQSLGQGLEFLIYFQGNSAPDKSGLPSDRFSAERTGGSVSTLTIQRTQQEDSAVYLCASRLAGMADTQYFGPGTRLTVL.

This clonotype came up a few times. V is TRBV12-5 and J is TRBJ2-3; D is ambiguous. This CDR3 spans 13 amino acids. Trimming left V 1 base short and J 3 bases short, with 5 bases between. Germline V gene sequence: CDR1 LGHNT, CDR2 FRNRAP. CDR3 coding DNA: TGTGCTAGTGGTTTGGCCGGGACAGATACGCAGTATTTT. Protein sequence: CASGLAGTDTQYF.

The V gene is TRBV24-1, the J gene TRBJ2-3, with D hard to call. The CDR3 runs 14 residues. Germline CDR1 reads KGHDR; CDR2 reads SFDVKD. Trimming removed 3 bases from V and 1 base from J, with 7 bases in between. The CDR3 bases are TGTGCCACCAGTGATCCCACCCGCACAGATACGCAGTATTTT. It translates to CATSDPTRTDTQYF.

The chain employs TRBV10-3 and TRBJ2-2; D unresolved. Trimming took off 3 bases at V and 7 bases at J, with 6 bases between the two ends. Germline assignment: CDR1 ENHRY and CDR2 SYGVKD. The CDR3 covers 12 residues. In DNA, the CDR3 is TGTGCCATCAGTGAAGACGGCGGGGAGCTGTTTTTT. Its protein product is CAISEDGGELFF.

The gene calls are TRBV24-1 and TRBJ1-1; 7 bases map to TRBD1. The ends lost 3 bases at V and 2 bases at J; junction bases unmatched: 11. Per germline, CDR1 KGHDR and CDR2 SFDVKD. The CDR3 is made up of 17 amino acids. CDR3: CATSDADLGQPNTEAFF. CDR3 DNA: TGTGCCACCAGTGATGCAGATTTGGGACAGCCTAACACTGAAGCTTTCTTT.

This chain joins TRBV20-1 and TRBJ1-5, with 9 bases lining up with TRBD1. The CDR3 extends over 13 amino acids. Germline lookup yields CDR1 DFQATT and CDR2 SNEGSKA (reference sequence). V gave up 5 bases and J gave up 4 bases; unmatched junction bases: 3. CDR3 DNA: TGCAGTGCTGATGGACAGGGGAATCAGCCCCAGCATTTT. The encoded protein is CSADGQGNQPQHF.

This clonotype was counted only a few times. The chain joins TRBV6-1 to TRBJ2-5; 8 positions agree with TRBD2. Germline CDR1 is MNHNS and CDR2 is SASEGT. V was clipped by 6 bases and J by 3 bases; unmatched bases: 9. The CDR3 length is 15 residues. The CDR3 loop reads CASRRSGSREETQYF. The CDR3 DNA follows: TGTGCCAGCAGACGAAGCGGGAGTCGGGAAGAGACCCAGTACTTC.

This clonotype occurred many times. The chain combines TRBV20-1 with TRBJ2-7; 12 bases fit TRBD2. Germline V CDR1 and CDR2: DFQATT, SNEGSKA (reference sequence). Trimming removed 6 bases from V and 6 bases from J; junction bases left unmatched: 9. The CDR3 covers 14 residues. The CDR3 sequence: CSATTTSGGPEQYF. CDR3 sequence (DNA): TGCAGTGCCACAACGACTAGCGGGGGACCCGAGCAGTACTTC.

This sequence joins TRBV5-1 and TRBJ1-1; no clear D. The length of the CDR3 is 14 residues. Germline-derived CDR1 and CDR2 are SGHRS and YFSETQ. V was clipped by 2 bases and J by 4 bases, with 12 bases between them. CDR3 nucleotides: TGCGCCAGCAGCTTTCTCCCGGATACCACTGAAGCTTTCTTT. It is translated as CASSFLPDTTEAFF.

This chain links TRBV6-5 with TRBJ1-1; maybe TRBD1 (5 bases). The V end was cut by 4 bases, the J end by 1 base, with 10 bases between. The length of the CDR3 is 14 residues. Germline loops: CDR1 MNHEY, CDR2 SVGAGI. The CDR3 sequence is CASSFNRKNTEAFF. CDR3 DNA sequence: TGTGCCAGCAGTTTCAACAGGAAGAACACTGAAGCTTTCTTT.

The V call is TRBV29-1, the J call TRBJ1-4, with unresolved D. This CDR3 region has 13 residues. Germline V CDR1 and CDR2: SQVTM, ANQGSEA. V was pared by 6 bases and J by 4 bases, with 12 bases between. The CDR3 here is CSVLGAHNEKLFF. The CDR3 region has the DNA TGCAGCGTACTGGGAGCCCATAATGAAAAACTGTTTTTT.

V is TRBV10-3 and J is TRBJ2-7, with 9 bases lining up with TRBD2. The CDR3 loop spans 19 amino acids. The V segment lost 4 bases and the J segment 0 bases; nucleotides outside the gene matches: 16. Per germline, CDR1 ENHRY and CDR2 SYGVKD. The CDR3 bases are TGTGCCATCAGTGGGAGTGGGGCTAGCGGGACCCGCTACTCCTACGAGCAGTACTTC. It is translated as CAISGSGASGTRYSYEQYF.

In this sample, this clonotype turned up a few times. This rearrangement joins TRBV12-5 to TRBJ2-1; 8 bases match TRBD2. With V trimmed by 0 bases and J by 3 bases, 7 bases remained unmatched. CDR1 is LGHNT and CDR2 is FRNRAP in the germline V gene. The CDR3 loop spans 17 amino acids. Written as DNA, the CDR3 is TGTGCTAGTGGTTTGGTACGAGGAAGCGGGGGCTACAATGAGCAGTTCTTC. This gives the protein CASGLVRGSGGYNEQFF. Supplemented by reference TRBV12-5 and TRBJ2-1, the full variable domain reads DARVTQTPRHKVTEMGQEVTMRCQPILGHNTVFWYRQTMMQGLELLAYFRNRAPLDDSGMPKDRFSAEMPDATLATLKIQPSEPRDSAVYFCASGLVRGSGGYNEQFFGPGTRLTVL.

This clonotype was counted a few times. The V gene is TRBV7-3, the J gene TRBJ2-7; 7 bases fit TRBD2. The CDR3 has 13 amino acids. Germline V lookup: CDR1 SGHTA, CDR2 FQGTGA. Losses at the gene ends were 0 bases for V and 5 bases for J; bases not matched to a gene: 1. CDR3 sequence: CASSLTGGNEQYF. CDR3 DNA sequence: TGTGCCAGCAGCTTAACGGGGGGGAACGAGCAGTACTTC.